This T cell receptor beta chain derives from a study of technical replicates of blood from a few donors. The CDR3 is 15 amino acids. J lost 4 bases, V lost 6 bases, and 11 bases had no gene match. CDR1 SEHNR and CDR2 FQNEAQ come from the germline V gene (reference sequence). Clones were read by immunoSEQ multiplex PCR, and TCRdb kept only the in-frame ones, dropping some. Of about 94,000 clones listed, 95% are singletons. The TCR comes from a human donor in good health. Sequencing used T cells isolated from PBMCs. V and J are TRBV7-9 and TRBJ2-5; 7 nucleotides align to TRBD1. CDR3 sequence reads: CASRRTGRVSETQYF. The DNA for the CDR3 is TGTGCCAGCAGACGGACAGGTAGAGTTTCAGAGACCCAGTACTTC. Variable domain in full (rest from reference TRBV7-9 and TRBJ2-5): DTGVSQNPRHKITKRGQNVTFRCDPISEHNRLYWYRQTLGQGPEFLTYFQNEAQLEKSRLLSDRFSAERPKGSFSTLEIQRTEQGDSAMYLCASRRTGRVSETQYFGPGTRLLVL.